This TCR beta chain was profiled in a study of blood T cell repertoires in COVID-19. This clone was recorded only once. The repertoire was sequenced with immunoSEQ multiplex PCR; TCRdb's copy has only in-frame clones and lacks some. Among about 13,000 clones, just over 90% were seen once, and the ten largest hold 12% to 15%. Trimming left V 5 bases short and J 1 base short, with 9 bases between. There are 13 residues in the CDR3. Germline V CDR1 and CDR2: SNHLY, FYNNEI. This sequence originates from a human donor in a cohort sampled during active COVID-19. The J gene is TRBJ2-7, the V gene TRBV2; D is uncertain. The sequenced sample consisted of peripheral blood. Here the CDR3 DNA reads TGTGCCAGCAGTTTCAGTCAGTCCTACGAGCAGTACTTC. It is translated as CASSFSQSYEQYF.